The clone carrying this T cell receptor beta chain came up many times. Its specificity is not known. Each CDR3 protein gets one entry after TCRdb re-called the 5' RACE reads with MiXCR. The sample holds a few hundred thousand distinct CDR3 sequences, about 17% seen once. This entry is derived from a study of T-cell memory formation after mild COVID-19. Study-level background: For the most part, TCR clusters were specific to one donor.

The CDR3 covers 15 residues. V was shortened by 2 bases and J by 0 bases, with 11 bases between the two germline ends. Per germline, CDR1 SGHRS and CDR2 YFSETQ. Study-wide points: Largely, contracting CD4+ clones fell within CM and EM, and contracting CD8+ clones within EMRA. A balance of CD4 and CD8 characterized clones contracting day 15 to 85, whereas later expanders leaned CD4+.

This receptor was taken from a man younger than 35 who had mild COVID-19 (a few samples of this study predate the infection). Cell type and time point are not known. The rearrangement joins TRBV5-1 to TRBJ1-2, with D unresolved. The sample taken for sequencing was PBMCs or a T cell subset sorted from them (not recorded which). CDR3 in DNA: TGCGCCAGCAGCTTTATGGCGCTCACTAACTATGGCTACACCTTC. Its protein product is CASSFMALTNYGYTF.